The T cell receptor (beta chain) under discussion was sequenced for a study of PD-1 blockade in classical Hodgkin lymphoma. Overall study findings and caveats: Newly diagnosed patients reportedly had lower baseline TCR diversity than healthy donors. Undefined causes, possibly disease activity or prior therapy, underlie the repertoire differences.

As concerns this clone: Antigen unknown.

As to time point: cycle 4 day 1 (C4D1), after less than 7 weeks of nivolumab. Every patient was affected by relapse after autologous stem cell transplantation, while exposure to brentuximab vedotin was not uniform. Produced via immunoSEQ multiplex PCR; TCRdb's table is partial and in-frame only. The profile shows tens of thousands of clones, 87% of them singletons. The V end was cut by 10 bases, the J end by 1 base, with 5 bases between. Germline lookup yields CDR1 MNHNY and CDR2 SVGAGI (reference sequence). This CDR3 region has 12 residues. This receptor was taken from a human donor with classical Hodgkin lymphoma. The starting material was peripheral blood mononuclear cells (PBMCs), obtained before the fourth cycle of nivolumab. This sequence joins TRBV6-6 and TRBJ2-6; D is undetermined. In DNA form, the CDR3 reads TGTGCCATTTCATCTGGGGCCAACGTCCTGACTTTC. Its protein product is CAISSGANVLTF.